What follows is one TCR beta chain and its context. There are many counts of this clonotype. Its antigen target is currently unknown. Base qualities are not provided; no much larger clone lies one nucleotide away. The source of the sample is a study of Graves' ophthalmopathy and Graves' hyperthyroidism (dated by TCRdb to between 2017 and 2018). Some background on the complete study: Peripheral blood was collected at initial diagnosis, prior to any treatment. The study used TCR beta repertoire signatures to distinguish Graves' ophthalmopathy from Graves' hyperthyroidism and to predict progression to ophthalmopathy. In total, around 130 blood samples were TCR-sequenced: roughly 45 ophthalmopathy, roughly 80 hyperthyroidism and some 17 hyperthyroidism-to-ophthalmopathy patients. A discovery set of 95 to 100 patients (roughly 43 ophthalmopathy, approximately 58 stable hyperthyroidism) was enrolled to explore V-J signatures distinguishing ophthalmopathy from hyperthyroidism. An independent validation cohort was composed of 18 to 20 hyperthyroidism patients and approximately 15 patients who later progressed from hyperthyroidism to ophthalmopathy. In roughly 6 hyperthyroidism patients, T-cell repertoires of thyroid tissue and blood were compared. Following sample collection, hyperthyroidism patients were given methimazole at a starting dose of 30 mg daily, and ophthalmopathy patients were given high-dose intravenous methylprednisolone. For training and testing, the 100 or so patients in the discovery cohort were randomly divided in a 7:3 ratio. The paper's findings and limits, for the study overall: Among expanded thyroid clonotypes with frequency above 0.001, most also showed up in blood, which suggests that blood repertoires may reflect the thyroid immune response. In validation, the model predicted ophthalmopathy progression with 70.59% sensitivity and about 73% specificity; some 13 predicted patients were CT-confirmed with GO in a median of about 6.1 months. No statistical method was used to predetermine the sample size, and group allocation was not hidden from the investigators. In cross-validation, the 13-signature model distinguished ophthalmopathy from stable hyperthyroidism with 85% to 90% sensitivity and nearly 82% specificity, and in the test set the corresponding values were approximately 80% and 75%.

According to the germline V gene, CDR1 reads MGHDK and CDR2 reads SYGVNS. CDR3 length: 16 amino acids, cysteine to phenylalanine. Kept here is only the CDR3 DNA, which spans 48 bases and is read in frame from base 1. The junction shows trimming of 0 bases on V and 2 bases on J, plus 8 bases between the germline ends. For repertoire sequencing, TCR beta CDR3 regions were amplified from RNA transcripts. A first-round RT-PCR used HTBI primers with the Qiagen OneStep RT-PCR kit, followed by a second-round multiplex PCR, size selection and purification. Libraries were sequenced on an Illumina HiSeq2000 using paired-end 100 bp reads. The authors' pipeline ran thus. Reads were processed with SOAPnuke, discarding reads with adapters, uncalled bases, mean Phred below 15, or no exact constant-primer or identifier match. COPE v1.2.5 was used to merge high-quality paired reads. Each unique nucleotide sequence was defined as a clonotype, and clonotypes were aligned to IMGT TRB V, D and J references with MiTCR v1.1. The analysis was limited to V-J combinations with a frequency above 0.0001, which together covered 99.2% of repertoires. For each V-J combination, a TCR clonal expansion and chaos score was defined as the ratio of F50 clonal expansion to chaos observed in the TCRdist matrix. Features were reduced by Welch's t-statistics and random forest to more than 10 V-J combinations, which fed a naive Bayes classifier. Thyroid-blood repertoire similarity was quantified with the Morisita-Horn index. The public reads were reprocessed in TCRdb via fastp at Q25 and MiXCR, keeping in-frame beta chains. Rows with a matching CDR3 protein are joined into one entry that keeps the most common DNA and genes. These V and J calls derive from TCRdb rather than the authors' analysis. The sample yields 200,000 to 250,000 distinct CDR3 sequences; roughly 29% were counted once. The ten largest make up around 10% of the sample.

Patients with ophthalmopathy had moderately to severely active disease, with a Clinical Activity Score of 3 or more, a NOSPECS grade of 4 or more, and a disease duration of less than 3 months. Patients with other autoimmune diseases, uncontrolled infections, pregnancy or lactation were excluded. Clinical symptoms, serum thyroxine, TRAb, thyroid ultrasound and orbital computed tomography were used for diagnosis. Ficoll-Paque density gradient centrifugation was used to isolate PBMCs from 8.5 to 10 ml of fresh peripheral blood. Total RNA was extracted with Trizol reagent and quality-checked on an Agilent 2100 Bioanalyzer.

This sequence was found in a man aged 45-65 years with Graves' ophthalmopathy. Donor details come from another sample of the same person, matched by shared clones. What was sequenced was peripheral blood. The receptor chain draws on TRBV25-1 and TRBJ2-6; there is no confident call for the D gene. The CDR3 protein: CASSEYLNTGANVLTF. The nucleotides read TGTGCCAGCAGTGAATATCTTAATACTGGGGCCAACGTCCTGACTTTC.